The 19 T cell receptor beta chains given below trace back to one sample, sequenced in a study of blood T cell repertoires in COVID-19. Sequencing was performed with immunoSEQ multiplex PCR; in TCRdb, only in-frame clones are kept and a portion is missing. The sample records some 130,000 clones, more than 75% being singletons. Sequenced material: peripheral blood. These receptors all stem from a man aged 55 to 70 who had recovered from COVID-19.

The sample holds a few counts of this clone. The sample contains more than one DNA sequence encoding this CDR3. This chain uses TRBV28 with TRBJ2-7; D gene uncertain. Deletions cut 4 bases from V and 4 bases from J, with 5 bases between. The CDR3 spans 11 residues. Germline V gives CDR1 MDHEN, CDR2 SYDVKM. CDR3 in DNA: TGTGCCAGCAGTTCCCTTTACGAGCAGTACTTC. This codes for CASSSLYEQYF.

The chain couples TRBV6-1 to TRBJ2-3, with D possibly being TRBD2 (6 bases). The CDR3 sequence is 17 residues long. Germline V gives CDR1 MNHNS, CDR2 SASEGT. The V end lost 1 base, the J end lost 1 base, and 15 bases lay between the germline ends. CDR3 coding DNA: TGTGCCAGCAGTGAAGGCGGGATAGCCCTAGGCACAGATACGCAGTATTTT. This encodes CASSEGGIALGTDTQYF.

The gene calls are TRBV9 and TRBJ1-1; D is undetermined. Germline CDR1 SGDLS, CDR2 YYNGEE. The V end lost 0 bases, the J end lost 1 base, and 7 bases lay between the germline ends. The CDR3 loop spans 14 amino acids. The CDR3 bases are TGTGCCAGCAGCGTAGGGCAGTGGAACACTGAAGCTTTCTTT. Amino acid sequence: CASSVGQWNTEAFF.

This rearrangement joins TRBV6-5 to TRBJ2-2; a weak D match, TRBD2 (5 bases). The length of the CDR3 is 14 residues. V shed 8 bases and J shed 7 bases, with 17 bases lying between them. Germline CDR1 is MNHEY and CDR2 is SVGAGI. The DNA for the CDR3 is TGTGCCAGCTCCCCCGTACGGGATGTCGGGGAGCTGTTTTTT. Translating gives CASSPVRDVGELFF.

The chain carries TRBV27 and TRBJ1-1; the D is unclear. This CDR3 spans 13 amino acids. The V gene's germline CDR1 is MNHEY and CDR2 SMNVEV (reference sequence). V was shortened by 3 bases and J by 0 bases, with 5 bases between the two germline ends. The CDR3 protein is CASSFEVNTEAFF. CDR3 in DNA: TGTGCCAGCAGTTTTGAGGTGAACACTGAAGCTTTCTTT.

The V and J genes are TRBV6-6 and TRBJ2-1; TRBD2 matches 9 bases. The CDR3 length is 16 residues. CDR1 is MNHNY and CDR2 is SVGAGI in the germline V gene (reference sequence). The V gene end was trimmed by 2 bases and the J gene end by 8 bases; junction bases not matched to a gene: 10. CDR3 loop: CASSYTPGGGAHEQFF. In nucleotides, the CDR3 is TGTGCCAGCAGTTACACGCCTGGCGGGGGGGCCCATGAGCAGTTCTTC.

The chain carries TRBV5-6 and TRBJ2-7, with 13 positions matching TRBD2. Germline values: CDR1 SGHDT, CDR2 YYEEEE. The CDR3 is 16 residues long. V trimming: 5 bases; J trimming: 2 bases; junction bases outside the gene matches: 7. This CDR3 reads CASSPPGLAGTYEQYF. The DNA for the CDR3 is TGTGCCAGCAGTCCTCCGGGACTAGCGGGGACCTACGAGCAGTACTTC.

The CDR3 sequence: CASNRGAEETQYF. CDR3 nucleotide sequence: TGTGCCAGTAACAGGGGGGCCGAGGAGACCCAGTACTTC. V gene TRBV12-3 or TRBV12-4 combines with J gene TRBJ2-5; 8 bases line up with TRBD1. V shed 9 bases, J shed 5 bases, and the junction held 8 bases outside the gene matches. This CDR3 contains 13 residues.

This chain joins TRBV9 and TRBJ2-5; D may be TRBD1 (5 bases). The germline V and J ends were trimmed by 0 bases and 4 bases, with 10 bases remaining between them. Germline values: CDR1 SGDLS, CDR2 YYNGEE. The CDR3 has 14 amino acids. The chain's CDR3 is CASSVGARAETQYF. The CDR3, as DNA: TGTGCCAGCAGCGTAGGTGCCAGGGCAGAGACCCAGTACTTC.

The rearrangement joins TRBV4-3 to TRBJ2-5, with 13 bases matching TRBD2. CDR3 size: 15 residues. CDR1 is LGHNA, CDR2 YSLEER, per germline. V was pared by 4 bases and J by 5 bases, with 4 bases of the junction left unmatched. CDR3 DNA: TGCGCCAGCAGCCCAGGACTAGCGGGAGATGAGACCCAGTACTTC. This encodes CASSPGLAGDETQYF.

This chain links TRBV7-9 with TRBJ1-6, with TRBD1 as a possible D gene (6 bases). Per the germline V gene, CDR1 is SEHNR and CDR2 is FQNEAQ (reference sequence). Trimming stripped 2 bases from V and 8 bases from J, with 16 bases between. CDR3 size: 16 residues. The CDR3 spells CASSLFSGTWDSPLHF. CDR3 nucleotide sequence: TGTGCCAGCAGCTTATTCTCCGGGACATGGGATTCACCCCTCCACTTT.

This clone has more than one count but fewer than ten. The CDR3 sequence: CASSQEESGGAGETQYF. CDR3 bases: TGTGCCAGCAGCCAAGAGGAGAGCGGGGGGGCCGGAGAGACCCAGTACTTC. This chain joins TRBV3-1 (or the pseudogene TRBV3-2) and TRBJ2-5, with 10 nucleotides matching TRBD2. Germline-derived CDR1 and CDR2 are LGHDT and YNNKEL (reference sequence). The CDR3 totals 17 residues. V lost 0 bases and J lost 4; bases outside the gene matches: 8.

The chain joins TRBV19 to TRBJ2-7; possibly TRBD2 for D (5 bases). The V end lost 10 bases, the J end lost 2 bases, and 21 bases lay between the germline ends. The CDR3 has 15 residues. Per the germline V gene, CDR1 is LNHDA and CDR2 is SQIVND (reference sequence). The CDR3 sequence: CATNPSGSRPYEQYF. In nucleotides, the CDR3 is TGTGCCACTAACCCTTCGGGGAGTCGTCCCTACGAGCAGTACTTC.

The rearrangement uses TRBV11-2 and TRBJ1-6; D is ambiguous. The V end lost 0 bases, the J end lost 0 bases, and 9 bases lay between the germline ends. The CDR3 loop spans 17 amino acids. Germline CDR1 reads SGHAT; CDR2 reads FQNNGV. This chain's CDR3 is CASSLDPLSSYNSPLHF. The CDR3 DNA sequence: TGTGCCAGCAGCTTAGATCCCTTGAGCTCCTATAATTCACCCCTCCACTTT.

There are many counts of this clone. This sequence joins TRBV5-5 and TRBJ1-5; a weak D match, TRBD1 (5 bases). The CDR3 covers 15 residues. Trimming removed 7 bases from V and 6 bases from J, with 20 bases in between. Germline V gene sequence: CDR1 SGHKS, CDR2 YYEKEE (reference sequence). The DNA of the CDR3 is TGTGCCAGCTCGGCGGGGGGGAAAGAGGGTCAGCCCCAGCATTTT. Protein sequence: CASSAGGKEGQPQHF.

This chain connects TRBV27 to TRBJ1-1; 8 positions agree with TRBD1. V shed 6 bases and J 1 base; nucleotides not matched to a gene: 4. The CDR3 totals 14 residues. Germline loops: CDR1 MNHEY, CDR2 SMNVEV (reference sequence). The CDR3 here is CASRRQGTNTEAFF. The CDR3 nucleotides are TGTGCCAGCAGAAGACAGGGGACGAACACTGAAGCTTTCTTT.

The V and J genes are TRBV30 and TRBJ2-5, with D tentatively TRBD2 (6 bases). CDR3 length: 14 residues. V was cut by 0 bases and J by 5 bases, with 13 bases left in between. Germline V gene lookup returns CDR1 GTSNPN and CDR2 SVGIG (reference sequence). In DNA form, the CDR3 reads TGTGCCTGGAGTGTACGTGGACGGGGGGAGACCCAGTACTTC. Residues: CAWSVRGRGETQYF.

In DNA form, the CDR3 reads TGTGCCAGCTCCCCGGGACAGAGTGATAATCAGCCCCAGCATTTT. It encodes CASSPGQSDNQPQHF. This chain links TRBV18 with TRBJ1-5, with 7 bases that match TRBD1. The length of the CDR3 is 15 residues. Germline V CDR1 and CDR2: KGHSH, LQKENI. V lost 6 bases, J lost 4 bases, and 9 bases stayed unmatched.

The chain employs TRBV18 and TRBJ2-7; D may be TRBD2 (6 bases). This CDR3 has 13 amino acids. V gave up 3 bases and J gave up 2 bases, with 8 bases separating them. The germline CDR1 and CDR2 sequences are KGHSH and LQKENI. In DNA, the CDR3 is TGTGCCAGCTCACCCGGGGGTACCTACGAGCAGTACTTC. This codes for CASSPGGTYEQYF.